Below are 10 T cell receptor beta chains sequenced from a single sample in a study of T cells in Graves' hyperthyroidism and ophthalmopathy. TCR beta CDR3 regions were amplified from RNA transcripts. Carried out on the TCR CDR3, a first-round RT-PCR used the HTBI primer set. TCRdb reprocessed the multiplex PCR reads with MiXCR, giving one entry per CDR3 protein. Among a few hundred thousand distinct CDR3 sequences listed, roughly a fifth were seen once. What was sequenced was blood. The receptor set was obtained from a man over 45 with Graves' ophthalmopathy.

The chain is built from TRBV7-9 and TRBJ2-1; 7 bases are shared with TRBD1. The CDR3 runs to 15 residues. The J segment lost 0 bases and the V segment lost 5 bases, leaving 4 bases of the junction unmatched. From germline, CDR1 is SEHNR and CDR2 FQNEAQ (reference sequence). The CDR3: CASSPTGASYNEQFF. The CDR3 bases are TGTGCCAGCAGCCCCACAGGGGCCTCCTACAATGAGCAGTTCTTC.

The sample holds a few counts of this clonotype. The gene calls are TRBV29-1 and TRBJ1-1; 11 bases align to TRBD1. V dropped 7 bases and J dropped 2; count of bases not matched to a gene: 3. This CDR3 has 13 residues. CDR1 and CDR2 from the germline V gene are SQVTM and ANQGSEA. The CDR3 spells CSAWTGGNTEAFF. As DNA, the CDR3 is TGCAGCGCCTGGACAGGGGGCAACACTGAAGCTTTCTTT.

This clonotype turned up a few times. This chain connects TRBV20-1 to TRBJ1-5; 7 positions match TRBD1. The V segment lost 5 bases and the J segment 0 bases; nucleotides outside the gene matches: 4. Germline V gene lookup returns CDR1 DFQATT and CDR2 SNEGSKA (reference sequence). The CDR3 sequence is 14 residues long. CDR3 coding DNA: TGCAGTGCTTTACAGGGGAGTAGCAATCAGCCCCAGCATTTT. Translation: CSALQGSSNQPQHF.

In this sample, this clonotype turned up many times. The genes are TRBV6-5 and TRBJ2-7; 9 bases match TRBD2. The V gene end was trimmed by 1 base and the J gene end by 5 bases; junction bases not matched to a gene: 6. This CDR3 has 15 amino acids. Germline V gives CDR1 MNHEY, CDR2 SVGAGI. For the CDR3, the DNA is TGTGCCAGCAGTTACTTGGGACTAGCATGGAACGAGCAGTACTTC. Protein product: CASSYLGLAWNEQYF.

This clonotype was observed at least ten times. The rearrangement links TRBV12-3 or TRBV12-4 to TRBJ2-1; TRBD2 matches 8 bases. The CDR3 extends over 17 amino acids. With V trimmed by 4 bases and J by 1 base, 9 bases remained unmatched. The CDR3 reads CASSSRVLAASYNEQFF. The CDR3 DNA is TGTGCCAGCAGTTCTAGAGTACTAGCGGCATCCTACAATGAGCAGTTCTTC.

About this clonotype: A clone one base away is much larger, so this may be a read error. This sequence joins TRBV11-2 and TRBJ2-1, with unresolved D. Germline-derived CDR1 and CDR2 are SGHAT and FQNNGV. This CDR3 contains 14 residues. The CDR3 DNA reads TGTGTCAGCAGCTTAGATGTGGCCTCCAATGAGCAGTTCTTC. Its protein product is CVSSLDVASNEQFF.

The genes are TRBV29-1 and TRBJ2-7; 7 nucleotides agree with TRBD2. The germline CDR1 and CDR2 sequences are SQVTM and ANQGSEA. This CDR3 is built from 14 residues. V trimming: 1 base; J trimming: 3 bases; junction bases outside the gene matches: 6. The CDR3 sequence is CSVEVREGNYEQYF. The CDR3 nucleotides are TGCAGCGTTGAAGTGAGGGAGGGAAACTACGAGCAGTACTTC.

This clonotype was found a few times. The chain couples TRBV28 to TRBJ2-4; D is possibly TRBD2 (5 bases). Per the germline V gene, CDR1 is MDHEN and CDR2 is SYDVKM. The CDR3 has 16 residues. V was shortened by 4 bases and J by 0 bases, with 13 bases between the two germline ends. CDR3: CASSSPGMLAKNIQYF. DNA of the CDR3: TGTGCCAGCAGTTCTCCCGGGATGCTAGCCAAAAACATTCAGTACTTC.

Ten or more counts support this clonotype. The gene calls are TRBV5-1 and TRBJ2-5; no clear D. The V and J ends lost 3 bases and 4 bases respectively, with 13 bases between them. The CDR3 has 14 residues. CDR1 and CDR2 (germline): SGHRS, YFSETQ. CDR3 nucleotides: TGCGCCAGCAGCTCAAATAGGATCGGAGAGACCCAGTACTTC. Its translation is CASSSNRIGETQYF. The entire variable domain, with the rest obtained from reference TRBV5-1 and TRBJ2-5, is as follows: KAGVTQTPRYLIKTRGQQVTLSCSPISGHRSVSWYQQTPGQGLQFLFEYFSETQRNKGNFPGRFSGRQFSNSRSEMNVSTLELGDSALYLCASSSNRIGETQYFGPGTRLLVL.

This clonotype has a count of ten or more. The chain links TRBV5-1 to TRBJ2-3, with 7 bases identical to TRBD1. The CDR3 covers 13 residues. With 5 bases clipped from V and 5 bases from J, the junction kept 5 bases outside the gene matches. CDR1 SGHRS and CDR2 YFSETQ come from the germline V gene. Here the CDR3 DNA reads TGCGCCAGCAGGAGACAGGGTGGAGATACGCAGTATTTT. This gives the protein CASRRQGGDTQYF.